This TCR beta chain was identified in a study of post-analysis software for immune sequencing data. Points from the study as a whole: Controls' normalized Chao1 diversity significantly exceeded that of multiple sclerosis patients. Same-batch samples co-clustered strongly by F measure.

cDNA libraries of TCR beta carried unique molecular identifiers. Around 460,000 cDNA molecules came from about 1 to 10 million T cells. TCRdb used MiXCR to reprocess the PCR reads, holding one entry per CDR3 protein. The sample consists of a few hundred thousand distinct CDR3 sequences, around 37% of them appearing once. This clonotype was seen repeatedly, ten times or more. Its target is not known. This receptor was taken from a girl aged 10 to 17 with multiple sclerosis. Specimen: blood.

The CDR3 bases are TGTGCCAGCAGCGTGCACAGGGGTGGCTACACCTTC. Its translation: CASSVHRGGYTF. The chain links TRBV7-2 to TRBJ1-2; 7 nucleotides line up with TRBD1. With V trimmed by 5 bases and J by 7 bases, 4 bases remained unmatched. Germline lookup yields CDR1 SGHTA and CDR2 FQGNSA. This CDR3 is 12 amino acids long.